These T cell receptor beta chains were read from a single sample in a study of cytomegalovirus exposure and HLA in healthy donors. Produced via immunoSEQ multiplex PCR; TCRdb's table is partial and in-frame only. Its clone listing holds 120,000 to 150,000 clones. Sequenced input: PBMCs. These receptors originate from a man aged 35 to 55 in good health and CMV-seronegative. The CDR3 runs from the conserved cysteine through the conserved F or W.

V	length	CDR3
TRBV7-9	14	CASSLRTGGEKLFF
TRBV7-7	17	CASSPGTGGAGQETQYF
TRBV2	15	CASLDSLVMNTEAFF
TRBV5-4	15	CASRFLTGVFETQYF
TRBV6-5	13	CASTLQGGNTIYF
TRBV5-4	15	CASSFLGDRGYEQYF
TRBV10-3	15	CAMGEERGDTDTQYF
TRBV7-3	15	CASSQSGAQVDGYTF
TRBV7-2	15	CASSLQGNPNEKLFF
TRBV5-4	16	CASSSGASGPQETQYF
TRBV19	14	CASSRATTNTEAFF
TRBV11-2	14	CASSLEEGPYEQYF
TRBV25-1	14	CASRSRGSGNTIYF
TRBV12-5	18	CASGLVLPAGGLTDTQYF
TRBV9	15	CASSVTGQGNTEAFF
TRBV4-1	15	CASSPLEVSDYGYTF
TRBV6-6	15	CASSGRTGKENEQYF
TRBV7-2	14	CASSFSGGLDTQYF
TRBV28	12	CASSRTGFAATF
TRBV5-6	14	CASGTGATNEKLFF
TRBV18	13	CASSPPLTGEAFF
TRBV19	15	CASKLRGARDTEAFF
TRBV4-1	16	CASSLLAGARTDTQYF
TRBV7-6	15	CASSLSGSANEKLFF
TRBV7-2	13	CASRLGLEETQYF
TRBV7-6	17	CASSPPGQSRVTGELFF
TRBV19	13	CASSIEGGQGGIF
TRBV15	16	CATSRDRVKRTGELFF
TRBV4-1	14	CASSQVGVGETQYF
TRBV19	12	CASSFDRGEQYF
TRBV29-1	13	CSVGTYASREAFF
TRBV4-1	14	CASSPWRGSYEQYF
TRBV5-1	17	CASSLARTGATQETQYF
TRBV7-2	15	CASSYKPGSMETQYF
TRBV15	15	CATSRASHTYNEQFF
TRBV29-1	14	CSVTDGTGKRPQHF
TRBV4-1	14	CASSPTGSLDTQYF
TRBV9	15	CASSIGQGGNSPLHF
TRBV5-6	16	CASSLLDSGSYNEQFF
TRBV2	13	CASSELRSGELFF
TRBV4-2	18	CASSQEALAGETTYEQYF
TRBV7-2	12	CASSSSSYEQYF
TRBV5-4	13	CASSYRETDTQYF
TRBV6-5	15	CASSRMGAATGELFF
TRBV2	15	CASSELGLTNEKLFF
TRBV2	13	CAITQDRGYEQYF
TRBV4-1	16	CASSPSSGGIYNEQFF
TRBV10-3	15	CAISENTGATDTQYF
TRBV4-1	16	CASSQGLRGRDNGYTF
TRBV6-5	15	CASSSGSGYGNTIYF
TRBV2	16	CASSHFPGQGKETQYF
TRBV6-5	12	CASSLGGGGYTF
TRBV6-5	13	CASYRNQGETQYF
TRBV5-1	20	CASSSGRDRGSLPSTGELFF
TRBV27	15	CASSEGQGGNQPQHF
TRBV18	14	CASSPGGGTYEQYF
TRBV14	14	CASSSDRGNEKLFF
TRBV5-5	17	CASSFFPVDRAIQPQHF
TRBV7-8	13	CASSSLLNTEAFF
TRBV18	14	CASSPGASGNTIYF